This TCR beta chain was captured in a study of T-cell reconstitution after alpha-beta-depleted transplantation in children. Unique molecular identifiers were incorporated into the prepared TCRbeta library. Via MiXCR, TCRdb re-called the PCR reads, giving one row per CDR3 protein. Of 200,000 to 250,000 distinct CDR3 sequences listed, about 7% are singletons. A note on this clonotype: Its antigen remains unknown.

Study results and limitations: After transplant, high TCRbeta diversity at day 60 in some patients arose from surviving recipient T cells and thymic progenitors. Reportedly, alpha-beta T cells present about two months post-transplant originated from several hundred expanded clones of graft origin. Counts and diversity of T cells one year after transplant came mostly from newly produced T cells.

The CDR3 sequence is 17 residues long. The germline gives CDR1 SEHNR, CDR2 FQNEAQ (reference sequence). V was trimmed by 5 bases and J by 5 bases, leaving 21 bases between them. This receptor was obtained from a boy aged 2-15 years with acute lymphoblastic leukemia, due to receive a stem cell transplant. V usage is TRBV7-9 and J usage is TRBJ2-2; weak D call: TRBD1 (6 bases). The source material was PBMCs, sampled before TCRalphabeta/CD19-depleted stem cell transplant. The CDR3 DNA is TGTGCCAGCAGCCCGCCCAGACCCAACAGGGAAACCGGGGAGCTGTTTTTT. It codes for CASSPPRPNRETGELFF.